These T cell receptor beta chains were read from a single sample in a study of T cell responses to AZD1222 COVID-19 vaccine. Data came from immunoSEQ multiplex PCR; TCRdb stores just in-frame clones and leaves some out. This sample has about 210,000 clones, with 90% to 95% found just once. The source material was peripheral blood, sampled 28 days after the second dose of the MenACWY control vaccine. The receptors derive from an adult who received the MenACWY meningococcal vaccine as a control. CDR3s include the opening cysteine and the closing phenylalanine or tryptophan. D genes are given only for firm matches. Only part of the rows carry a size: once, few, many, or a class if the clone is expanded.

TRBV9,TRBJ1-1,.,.,TGTGCCAGCAGCGTAGTCGGGGGCGGTGGCACTGAAGCTTTCTTT,CASSVVGGGGTEAFF
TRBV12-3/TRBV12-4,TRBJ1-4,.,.,TGTGCCAGCAGTTTCGAAAATGAAAAACTGTTTTTT,CASSFENEKLFF
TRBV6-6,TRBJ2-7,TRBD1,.,TGTGCCAGCAGACTACAGGGGGCGGTATCCTACGAGCAGTACTTC,CASRLQGAVSYEQYF
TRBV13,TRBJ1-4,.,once,TGTGCCAGCAGCTCGACTGAGGATGAAAAACTGTTTTTT,CASSSTEDEKLFF
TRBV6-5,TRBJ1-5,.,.,TGTGCCAGCATCTCACTTGGCAATCAGCCCCAGCATTTT,CASISLGNQPQHF
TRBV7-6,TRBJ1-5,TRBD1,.,TGTGCCAGCAGCCTCGGACAGGGCATTGGTCAGCCCCAGCATTTT,CASSLGQGIGQPQHF
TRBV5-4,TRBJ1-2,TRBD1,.,TGTGCCAGCAGCTGGACAGGGAGAAGAGCTAACTATGGCTACACCTTC,CASSWTGRRANYGYTF
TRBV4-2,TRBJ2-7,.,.,TGTGCCAGCAGCCTTTCGCGCGGCGCCAGCTCCTACGAGCAGTACTTC,CASSLSRGASSYEQYF
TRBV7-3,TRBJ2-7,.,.,TGTGCCAGCAGCCTCCACCCTGGGGGAACCGAGCAGTACTTC,CASSLHPGGTEQYF
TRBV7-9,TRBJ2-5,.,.,TGTGCCAGCAGCGTTGGAGGTGCGGGCCAAGAGACCCAGTACTTC,CASSVGGAGQETQYF
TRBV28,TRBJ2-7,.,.,TGTGCCATCGACGGAGTCCCCTCCTCCTACGAGCAGTACTTC,CAIDGVPSSYEQYF
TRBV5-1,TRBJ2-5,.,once,TGCGCCAGCAGCTGGGGGACCGTACTACAAGAGACCCAGTACTTC,CASSWGTVLQETQYF
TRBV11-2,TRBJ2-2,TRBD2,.,TGTGCCAGCAGCATACTAGCGACCACCGGGGAGCTGTTTTTT,CASSILATTGELFF
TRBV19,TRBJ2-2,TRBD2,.,TGTGCCAGTAGTTCGTTTCTAGCGGGAGGGCTAACCGGGGAGCTGTTTTTT,CASSSFLAGGLTGELFF
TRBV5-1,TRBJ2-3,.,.,TGCGCCAGCAGCTCCCGGGCAGGGGATCGTCCAGATACGCAGTATTTT,CASSSRAGDRPDTQYF
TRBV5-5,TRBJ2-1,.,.,TGTGCCAGCAGCTTGGTCCCCCCCTCGGGGAATGAGCAGTTCTTC,CASSLVPPSGNEQFF
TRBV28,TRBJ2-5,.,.,TGTGCCAGCAGCGACCCGGGGAGTTCCGGGACCCAGTACTTC,CASSDPGSSGTQYF